This paragraph covers one T cell receptor (beta chain) sequence. Its antigen remains unidentified. Base-call qualities are not available, and no considerably larger clone is one nucleotide away. Preparation of the library involved the immunoSEQ multiplex PCR assay. RNA was extracted from all samples and reverse transcribed into cDNA, which served as template for TCR sequencing. First-strand cDNA was synthesized using SuperScript III with a 2:1 mix of oligo-dT and random hexamers. Amplification bias was assessed with a synthetic immune receptor repertoire, and residual bias was removed computationally. Per the source publication's procedure: Raw reads were preprocessed to remove errors, and CDR3 was defined by IMGT conventions from the conserved cysteine to phenylalanine. Clonality was calculated as 1 minus Shannon entropy normalized by log2 of the number of productive unique TCRs. Whether each scalp clone was CD4 or CD8 was inferred by checking scalp TCRbeta sequences against the CD4 and CD8 repertoires from sorted blood. TCRdb provides this immuneACCESS table in a form limited to in-frame rearrangements. Some clones are lacking; in checked studies, under half of them reflect an unresolved V gene, and why the rest are absent is not known. For V, J and clone size, that table is used; D and trimming come from the DNA. The sample table records about 200,000 clones; roughly 60% of these occur just once. Approximately 5.1% of the sample rests with the top ten.

Sample time point, as interpreted from the label and publication: less than 25 weeks on oral tofacitinib. The treatment or condition label of this sample denotes: oral pan-JAK inhibitor, 5-10 mg twice daily. From alopecia areata patients, peripheral blood was collected along with lesional scalp punch biopsies. PBMCs were isolated by density centrifugation and stained for CD3, CD4 and CD8, and CD4+ and CD8+ T cells were sorted on a FACSAria. CDR1 and CDR2 (KGHSH, LQKENI) derive from the germline V gene. Relative to germline, V is 0 bases shorter and J is 6 bases shorter, with 7 bases between their ends. There are 13 amino acids in the CDR3, from cysteine to phenylalanine inclusive. Kept here is only the CDR3 DNA, which spans 39 bases and is read in frame from base 1. The sample is drawn from a study of CD8+ T cells in alopecia areata (dated by TCRdb to between 2018 and 2020). About the full investigation: Treated patients were enrolled in an open-label pilot trial of oral tofacitinib at 5 to 10 mg twice daily for moderate-to-severe alopecia areata. Patients stayed on tofacitinib for 6 to 18 months and then had 6 months of follow-up off drug so that delayed response and recurrence could be assessed. In treated patients, disease severity was measured using the SALT score, which gives the percentage of scalp surface area affected. To study T cell clonal expansion in alopecia areata, the researchers applied high-throughput TCRbeta sequencing to both the C3H/HeJ mouse model and human patients. Human TCRbeta sequencing covered scalp tissue and sorted CD4+ and CD8+ peripheral blood T cells from patchy and totalis/universalis alopecia areata patients and healthy controls. Tofacitinib-treated patients had biopsies at baseline and at 4 and 24 weeks of treatment, with a later scalp biopsy in several patients. Scalp clonality was compared among normal scalp (n=4), patchy alopecia areata scalp (n=8), and alopecia totalis/universalis scalp (n=8). RNA was extracted with the PAXgene miRNA kit for fixed scalp, the miRNeasy kit for PBMCs, and the RNeasy kit for mouse skin. Amplification of TCRbeta CDR3 regions was done by immunoSEQ multiplex PCR using 35 Vbeta forward primers and 13 Jbeta reverse primers.

General study outcomes and caveats: Unlike mouse skin, where gammadelta T cells dominate, normal human skin contains resident alphabeta T cells that get sequenced too, which complicates analysis of the scalp TCR repertoire. Shared TCR sequences between patients were less evident than in mice, which may be partly attributable to HLA diversity in the patient population. Compared with normal scalp, lesional scalp, particularly in alopecia totalis/universalis, had higher clonality and more expanded CD8+ clones, which suggests antigenic drive. Because the treated cohort was small and had just a single nonresponder, larger studies are needed to establish links between baseline CD8+ expansion and response. Scalp clonality and the number of expanded CD8+ clones among the top 100 scalp clones were significantly decreased by tofacitinib. Many expanded lesional clones were found to persist in scalp and blood during tofacitinib treatment, and relapse after treatment cessation may be partly explained by this persistence.

The sequence derives from a human donor with alopecia areata. Recombination joined TRBV18 with TRBJ2-3; no D segment can be confidently identified. The sample consisted of CD4+ T cells sorted from blood, taken at week 24, from a patient treated with tofacitinib. The CDR3 reads CASSPPTADTQYF. The DNA sequence reads TGTGCCAGCTCACCACCTACGGCCGATACGCAGTATTTT.